The entry below gives a single TCR beta chain sequence along with its context. The antigen remains unidentified. The sample originates from a study of cytomegalovirus exposure and HLA in healthy donors. About the research overall: Drawn from HLA-typed donors, approximately 86 million unique TCRs were held in an early data release.

With V trimmed by 4 bases and J by 4 bases, 19 bases remained unmatched. Germline CDR1 reads SEHNR; CDR2 reads FQNEAQ (reference sequence). CDR3 length: 19 amino acids. General observations from the study: CMV serostatus stood as the only immune exposure information on hand.

The PCR had 60 Vbeta and 13 Jbeta primers. Original handling: Around 12 million of tens of millions of unique TCR beta chains were shared, per a later count. Repertoires were generated with immunoSEQ multiplex PCR, while TCRdb's copy carries only in-frame clones and drops some. The V and J calls and clone size were taken over from that table, and D and trimming were inferred from the DNA. In all, the sample yields roughly 190,000 clones. The sequence was collected from a woman younger than 35 in good health and CMV-seropositive. This chain links TRBV7-9 with TRBJ2-3, with 8 bases that match TRBD2. Sequencing was performed on PBMCs. The CDR3 nucleotides read TGTGCCAGCAGCTCACCGTCCCCCAGGACTAGCTCATTGGCAGATACGCAGTATTTT. Its protein is CASSSPSPRTSSLADTQYF. Combining the CDR3 with reference TRBV7-9 and TRBJ2-3 gives the whole variable domain DTGVSQNPRHKITKRGQNVTFRCDPISEHNRLYWYRQTLGQGPEFLTYFQNEAQLEKSRLLSDRFSAERPKGSFSTLEIQRTEQGDSAMYLCASSSPSPRTSSLADTQYFGPGTRLTVL.